A selection of T cell receptor beta chains follows, all from one sample in a study of shared clonotypes between healthy human individuals. Produced via immunoSEQ multiplex PCR; TCRdb's table is partial and in-frame only. The table includes 2 million to 3 million clones, roughly 93% detected once. Source material: naive CD4+ T cells from PBMCs. These receptors were obtained from a man younger than 35 in good health. Some clones in this sample may be carry-over from other donors' samples. The CDR3 runs from the conserved cysteine through the conserved F or W. The D gene is left open where the match is weak. A row's size may be missing; if present it is once, few, many or a size class.

J: TRBJ1-1
size: NA
V: TRBV21-1
D: NA
CDR3: CASSKEEQAGTEAFF
DNA: TGTGCCAGCAGCAAAGAAGAACAGGCGGGGACTGAAGCTTTCTTT

J: TRBJ1-5
size: NA
V: TRBV6-1
D: NA
CDR3: CASRTSNQPQHF
DNA: TGTGCCAGCAGAACTAGCAATCAGCCCCAGCATTTT

J: TRBJ2-1
size: NA
V: TRBV18
D: NA
CDR3: CASSPRLYEQFF
DNA: TGTGCCAGCTCACCAAGGCTGTATGAGCAGTTCTTC

J: TRBJ2-3
size: NA
V: TRBV5-4
D: TRBD2
CDR3: CASSFGGISTDTQYF
DNA: TGTGCCAGCAGCTTCGGGGGGATTAGCACAGATACGCAGTATTTT

J: TRBJ2-3
size: NA
V: TRBV15
D: TRBD2
CDR3: CATSRDLTSGATSTDTQYF
DNA: TGTGCCACCAGCAGAGATCTGACTAGCGGGGCCACTAGCACAGATACGCAGTATTTT

J: TRBJ1-4
size: NA
V: TRBV7-8
D: NA
CDR3: CASSLPGLKLFF
DNA: TGTGCCAGCAGCTTACCCGGGTTAAAACTGTTTTTT

J: TRBJ1-5
size: NA
V: TRBV7-2
D: TRBD1
CDR3: CASSPGQGNQPQHF
DNA: TGTGCCAGCAGCCCGGGACAGGGGAATCAGCCCCAGCATTTT

J: TRBJ1-4
size: NA
V: TRBV6-1
D: NA
CDR3: CASSDPSRDQLFF
DNA: TGTGCCAGCAGTGACCCCTCCAGGGACCAACTGTTTTTT

J: TRBJ1-5
size: NA
V: TRBV5-1
D: NA
CDR3: CASSLDPNQPQHF
DNA: TGCGCCAGCAGCTTGGACCCCAATCAGCCCCAGCATTTT

J: TRBJ2-2
size: NA
V: TRBV25-1
D: TRBD2
CDR3: CASSDGTRPTGELFF
DNA: TGTGCCAGCAGTGATGGGACTAGACCCACCGGGGAGCTGTTTTTT

J: TRBJ1-1
size: once
V: TRBV10-2
D: NA
CDR3: CASRGDLHLAAFF
DNA: TGCGCCAGCAGGGGGGACCTCCACCTGGCAGCTTTCTTT

J: TRBJ1-5
size: NA
V: TRBV5-6
D: NA
CDR3: CASSSGLGNQPQHF
DNA: TGTGCCAGCAGCTCAGGACTGGGCAATCAGCCCCAGCATTTT

J: TRBJ2-1
size: NA
V: TRBV7-2
D: NA
CDR3: CASSLARRGAGREQFF
DNA: TGTGCCAGCAGCTTAGCGCGCCGGGGGGCGGGGCGGGAGCAGTTCTTC

J: TRBJ1-2
size: once
V: TRBV15
D: NA
CDR3: CATSRVNGGRNYGYTF
DNA: TGTGCCACCAGCAGGGTAAATGGGGGTCGGAACTATGGCTACACCTTC

J: TRBJ2-3
size: NA
V: TRBV19
D: NA
CDR3: CASRAETGTDTQYF
DNA: TGTGCCAGTAGGGCCGAGACTGGCACAGATACGCAGTATTTT

J: TRBJ1-1
size: NA
V: TRBV7-3
D: NA
CDR3: CASSEGTSNHKAFF
DNA: TGTGCCAGCAGCGAAGGGACATCCAACCATAAAGCTTTCTTT

J: TRBJ2-3
size: NA
V: TRBV27
D: NA
CDR3: CASRSWTDTQYF
DNA: TGTGCCAGCAGGTCCTGGACAGATACGCAGTATTTT

J: TRBJ2-1
size: NA
V: TRBV29-1
D: NA
CDR3: CSVGPRVWDEQFF
DNA: TGCAGCGTTGGCCCCAGGGTTTGGGATGAGCAGTTCTTC

J: TRBJ2-7
size: NA
V: TRBV6-5
D: NA
CDR3: CASSHLDSYEQYF
DNA: TGTGCCAGCAGTCATCTGGACTCCTACGAGCAGTACTTC

J: TRBJ2-3
size: NA
V: TRBV7-2
D: TRBD2
CDR3: CASSLSGGGSTDTQYF
DNA: TGTGCCAGCAGCTTAAGCGGGGGGGGCAGCACAGATACGCAGTATTTT

J: TRBJ2-3
size: NA
V: TRBV10-1
D: TRBD1
CDR3: CASIGDRAADTQYF
DNA: TGCGCCAGCATTGGAGACAGGGCCGCAGATACGCAGTATTTT

J: TRBJ1-4
size: NA
V: TRBV28
D: NA
CDR3: CASRKGRSKGADEKLFF
DNA: TGTGCCAGCAGGAAGGGGCGAAGTAAAGGGGCGGATGAAAAACTGTTTTTT

J: TRBJ1-2
size: NA
V: TRBV5-1
D: NA
CDR3: CASSPRAGLDYGYTF
DNA: TGCGCCAGCAGCCCCCGGGCGGGGCTAGACTATGGCTACACCTTC

J: TRBJ1-2
size: NA
V: TRBV5-1
D: NA
CDR3: CASSLGLRGGYTF
DNA: TGCGCCAGCAGCTTGGGCCTCCGGGGTGGCTACACCTTC

J: TRBJ1-3
size: NA
V: TRBV28
D: NA
CDR3: CASLETGRSGNTIYF
DNA: TGTGCCAGCTTAGAAACAGGCCGCTCTGGAAACACCATATATTTT

J: TRBJ2-1
size: NA
V: TRBV6-6
D: TRBD1
CDR3: CASSWTGYNEQFF
DNA: TGTGCCAGCAGTTGGACAGGATACAATGAGCAGTTCTTC

J: TRBJ2-7
size: NA
V: TRBV2
D: TRBD2
CDR3: CASSRRTSGPLGQYF
DNA: TGTGCCAGCAGTCGACGGACTAGCGGGCCACTGGGGCAGTACTTC

J: TRBJ2-1
size: NA
V: TRBV11-2
D: TRBD2
CDR3: CASSFSSSGENNEQFF
DNA: TGTGCCAGCAGCTTCTCTTCTAGCGGGGAAAACAATGAGCAGTTCTTC

J: TRBJ2-5
size: NA
V: TRBV5-6
D: NA
CDR3: CASSLGGRGAGTGETQYF
DNA: TGTGCCAGCAGCTTGGGAGGGCGTGGGGCGGGGACGGGAGAGACCCAGTACTTC

J: TRBJ2-6
size: NA
V: TRBV6-5
D: NA
CDR3: CASSLMVAGANVLTF
DNA: TGTGCCAGCAGTTTGATGGTCGCCGGGGCCAACGTCCTGACTTTC

J: TRBJ2-4
size: NA
V: TRBV7-9
D: TRBD2
CDR3: CASSPKTGLAGVVKNIQYF
DNA: TGTGCCAGCAGCCCTAAAACCGGATTAGCGGGAGTGGTCAAAAACATTCAGTACTTC

J: TRBJ1-1
size: NA
V: TRBV7-3
D: NA
CDR3: CASSNLVPTEAFF
DNA: TGTGCCAGCAGTAATTTAGTTCCCACTGAAGCTTTCTTT

J: TRBJ2-3
size: NA
V: TRBV7-2
D: TRBD2
CDR3: CASSAGLAGWSTDTQYF
DNA: TGTGCCAGCAGCGCGGGACTAGCGGGATGGAGCACAGATACGCAGTATTTT

J: TRBJ1-6
size: NA
V: TRBV28
D: NA
CDR3: CASSFQQAHSPLHF
DNA: TGTGCCAGCAGTTTTCAGCAGGCCCATTCACCCCTCCACTTT

J: TRBJ1-6
size: NA
V: TRBV27
D: NA
CDR3: CASRERTKPLHF
DNA: TGTGCCAGCAGAGAAAGGACAAAGCCCCTCCACTTT

J: TRBJ1-1
size: once
V: TRBV2
D: NA
CDR3: CASSAGVNTEAFF
DNA: TGTGCCAGCAGCGCTGGGGTGAACACTGAAGCTTTCTTT

J: TRBJ2-1
size: NA
V: TRBV28
D: NA
CDR3: CASKGSAYYNEQFF
DNA: TGTGCCAGCAAAGGCAGTGCGTACTACAATGAGCAGTTCTTC

J: TRBJ2-1
size: NA
V: TRBV12-2
D: NA
CDR3: CASRYTSGSHSEQFF
DNA: TGTGCAAGTCGCTATACTAGCGGGAGTCACTCTGAGCAGTTCTTC

J: TRBJ2-7
size: NA
V: TRBV28
D: TRBD1
CDR3: CASSSGGKGQGRHEQYF
DNA: TGTGCCAGCAGTTCGGGCGGGAAAGGACAGGGGAGACACGAGCAGTACTTC

J: TRBJ1-3
size: once
V: TRBV5-4
D: NA
CDR3: CASSRGGSMDGNTIYF
DNA: TGTGCCAGCAGCCGTGGAGGGTCCATGGATGGAAACACCATATATTTT

J: TRBJ2-1
size: NA
V: TRBV5-4
D: NA
CDR3: CASSPASEIAYNEQFF
DNA: TGTGCCAGCAGCCCCGCTAGCGAGATTGCCTACAATGAGCAGTTCTTC

J: TRBJ2-5
size: NA
V: TRBV5-6
D: NA
CDR3: CASSLTGKKQETQYF
DNA: TGTGCCAGCAGCTTAACAGGGAAGAAACAAGAGACCCAGTACTTC

J: TRBJ1-5
size: NA
V: TRBV7-7
D: NA
CDR3: CASSRDYNQPQHF
DNA: TGTGCCAGCAGCCGCGACTACAATCAGCCCCAGCATTTT

J: TRBJ1-5
size: NA
V: TRBV27
D: NA
CDR3: CASSLFPPRQLNQPQHF
DNA: TGTGCCAGCAGTTTATTTCCCCCTCGACAGCTCAATCAGCCCCAGCATTTT

J: TRBJ1-2
size: NA
V: TRBV10-3
D: NA
CDR3: CAISGGDYGYTF
DNA: TGTGCCATCAGTGGGGGGGACTATGGCTACACCTTC

J: TRBJ1-5
size: few
V: TRBV11-2
D: NA
CDR3: CASSEGLSNQPQHF
DNA: TGTGCCAGCAGCGAAGGCCTAAGCAATCAGCCCCAGCATTTT

J: TRBJ2-5
size: NA
V: TRBV11-2
D: NA
CDR3: CASSLGGQTQYF
DNA: TGTGCCAGCAGCTTAGGGGGACAGACCCAGTACTTC

J: TRBJ1-3
size: NA
V: TRBV7-6
D: NA
CDR3: CASSLDRGTGNTIYF
DNA: TGTGCCAGCAGCTTAGACCGGGGGACTGGAAACACCATATATTTT

J: TRBJ2-7
size: NA
V: TRBV5-6
D: TRBD1
CDR3: CASSLGTGARVQYF
DNA: TGTGCCAGCAGCTTGGGGACAGGGGCCAGAGTGCAGTACTTC

J: TRBJ2-1
size: NA
V: TRBV6-5
D: NA
CDR3: CASRPGSYNEQFF
DNA: TGTGCCAGCAGGCCAGGTTCCTACAATGAGCAGTTCTTC

J: TRBJ2-1
size: NA
V: TRBV7-6
D: TRBD2
CDR3: CASSSSSGSIPNEQFF
DNA: TGTGCCAGCAGCTCCTCTAGCGGGAGTATACCGAATGAGCAGTTCTTC

J: TRBJ2-1
size: NA
V: TRBV9
D: TRBD2
CDR3: CASSARGLAGGPVYNEQFF
DNA: TGTGCCAGCAGCGCCAGGGGACTAGCGGGAGGGCCCGTATACAATGAGCAGTTCTTC